The present T cell receptor (beta chain) was sequenced within a study of a mutant IDH1 vaccine in newly diagnosed glioma. In the case of this clone: What it binds is unknown.

Time point defined: week 35, safety follow-up. Vaccine doses each comprised 300 ug of mutant IDH1 20-mer peptide, with topical imiquimod. This table comes from immunoSEQ multiplex PCR, and its TCRdb copy is limited to in-frame clones, with some not included. The data show roughly 30,000 clones, with more than 65% seen just once and 15% to 19% held by the top ten. The CDR3 runs 14 residues. The ends were cut back, 4 bases at V and 0 bases at J, with 7 bases in the middle. Germline loops: CDR1 MNHEY, CDR2 SVGAGI. The TCR was taken from a man younger than 45 with glioma. This chain connects TRBV6-5 to TRBJ2-1, with a possible D match to TRBD2 (5 bases). This sample comprised PBMCs, obtained from a glioma patient whose treatment included an IDH1 peptide vaccine. The CDR3 sequence is CASSSGLSYNEQFF. The CDR3 region has the DNA TGTGCCAGCAGTTCCGGACTCTCCTACAATGAGCAGTTCTTC.